This T cell receptor beta chain was recorded in a study of blood T cells in healthy people across ages. General study findings and limits: Shifts in expanded clonotypes may have been confounded by donor CMV status, which was unknown.

Using a J-beta primer mix together with a sample-barcoded 5' primer, a second PCR was run for about 7 to 12 cycles. Each cDNA molecule, via a template-switch adaptor with 12 random nucleotides, was tagged. One entry per CDR3 protein results from TCRdb running MiXCR on the 5' RACE reads. The repertoire holds 350,000 to 450,000 distinct CDR3 sequences, approximately 52% seen once, with under 65% in the top ten. In its sample, this clonotype was seen a few times. The antigen is undetermined. The authors drew about 10 milliliters of peripheral blood from each donor. Every sample gave at least 5 micrograms of total RNA when it was extracted. From germline, CDR1 is MDHEN and CDR2 SYDVKM. This CDR3 has 15 amino acids. Trimming shortened V by 1 base and J by 0 bases, and 7 bases separated the two germline ends.

The clonotype comes from a man between 60 and 70 years old in good health. The chain couples TRBV28 to TRBJ2-4; D is uncertain. The sequenced sample was blood. The CDR3 spells CASSLSGIAKNIQYF. DNA of the CDR3: TGTGCCAGCAGTTTATCTGGGATAGCCAAAAACATTCAGTACTTC.